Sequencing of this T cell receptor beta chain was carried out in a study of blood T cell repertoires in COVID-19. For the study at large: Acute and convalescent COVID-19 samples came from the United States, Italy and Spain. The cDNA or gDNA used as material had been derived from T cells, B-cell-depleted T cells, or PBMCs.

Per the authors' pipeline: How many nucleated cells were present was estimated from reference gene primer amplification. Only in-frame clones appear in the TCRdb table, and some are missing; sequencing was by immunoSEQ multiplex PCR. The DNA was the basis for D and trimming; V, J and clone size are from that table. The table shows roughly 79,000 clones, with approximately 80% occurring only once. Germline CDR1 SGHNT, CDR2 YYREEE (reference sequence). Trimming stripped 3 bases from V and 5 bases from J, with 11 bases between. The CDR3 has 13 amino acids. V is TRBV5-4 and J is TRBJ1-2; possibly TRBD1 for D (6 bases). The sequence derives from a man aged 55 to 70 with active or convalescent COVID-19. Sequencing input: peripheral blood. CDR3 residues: CASSSTGTYGYTF. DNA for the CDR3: TGTGCCAGCAGCTCTACAGGGACGTATGGCTACACCTTC.